This T cell receptor (beta chain) is from a study of T cell responses to AZD1222 COVID-19 vaccine. Concerning this clone: Its antigen is unknown.

Study-level findings and limits: Just five to seven AZD1222 recipients tested seropositive at baseline. Across the whole spike, CD4 TCRs peaked at regions 160-218 and 743-854. The reported proportion of spike-specific TCRs targeting unmutated variant regions was nearly half.

Pooling of second doses given at about 4 or about 12 weeks was done. Method: immunoSEQ multiplex PCR; TCRdb's copy keeps in-frame clones and lacks some. The data show approximately 89,000 clones, with about 82% seen just once and approximately 5.6% held by the top ten. The CDR3 is 18 amino acids. Germline loops: CDR1 SGHNT, CDR2 YENEEA. With V trimmed by 4 bases and J by 5 bases, 8 bases remained unmatched. Sequencing used peripheral blood, obtained 28 days after the second AZD1222 dose. This chain connects TRBV11-3 to TRBJ2-1; 16 bases line up with TRBD2. The sequence derives from an adult who received the AZD1222 COVID-19 vaccine. CDR3 sequence reads: CASSSSGLAGGVNNEQFF. In nucleotides, the CDR3 is TGTGCCAGCAGCTCATCGGGACTAGCGGGAGGGGTAAACAATGAGCAGTTCTTC.